Each of the 17 T cell receptor beta chains below was sequenced from the same sample in a study of T cells in Graves' hyperthyroidism and ophthalmopathy. Amplification targeted TCR beta CDR3 regions from RNA transcripts. HTBI primers drove first-round RT-PCR of the TCR CDR3. TCRdb called the multiplex PCR reads again in MiXCR, with one record for every CDR3 protein. The profile shows over 650,000 distinct CDR3 sequences, roughly 15% of them singletons. Sequences were obtained from blood. These receptors were obtained from a man between 18 and 29 years old with Graves' hyperthyroidism.

This clonotype was counted ten times or more. This rearrangement joins TRBV20-1 to TRBJ2-5, with D possibly TRBD2 on 6 matching bases. Germline CDR1 and CDR2: DFQATT and SNEGSKA (reference sequence). Deletions cut 3 bases from V and 4 bases from J, with 12 bases between. This CDR3 has 13 amino acids. The CDR3 is CSAREGLRETQYF. The CDR3 DNA reads as TGCAGTGCTAGGGAGGGGCTTCGAGAGACCCAGTACTTC.

This clonotype appeared a single time. This chain joins TRBV20-1 and TRBJ2-7; tentatively, D is TRBD1 (5 bases). The length of the CDR3 is 14 residues. Germline CDR1 and CDR2: DFQATT and SNEGSKA (reference sequence). V shed 5 bases and J shed 5 bases, with 19 bases lying between them. The CDR3 coding sequence is TGCAGTGCTCCAACCAATACAGGAAACGACGAGCAGTACTTC. Its protein product is CSAPTNTGNDEQYF.

This clonotype has at least ten counts. The chain recombines TRBV30 with TRBJ2-1; D ambiguous. CDR3 length equals 14 residues. From germline, CDR1 is GTSNPN and CDR2 SVGIG (reference sequence). The V end lost 3 bases, the J end lost 8 bases, and 17 bases lay between the germline ends. CDR3 loop: CAWRRTLTTYEQFF. The CDR3 coding sequence is TGTGCCTGGAGAAGAACCCTTACCACATATGAGCAGTTCTTC.

This clonotype was detected many times. In nucleotides, the CDR3 is TGTGCCAGCAGTGAACCAAGGGATTACGAGCAGTACTTC. Translation gives CASSEPRDYEQYF. This chain links TRBV6-1 with TRBJ2-7; no clear D. Germline V CDR1 and CDR2: MNHNS, SASEGT. The length of the CDR3 is 13 residues. V lost 2 bases to trimming and J lost 4 bases, with 9 bases between them.

At least ten counts were recorded for this clonotype. The chain joins TRBV6-5 to TRBJ2-7, with TRBD1 as a possible D gene (6 bases). The CDR3 loop spans 15 amino acids. With 2 bases removed from V and 5 bases from J, the gap between germline ends came to 16 bases. CDR1 is MNHEY, CDR2 SVGAGI, per germline. CDR3 nucleotides: TGTGCCAGCAGTTACCCTGGAGGCAGGGGCGACGAGCAGTACTTC. As protein: CASSYPGGRGDEQYF.

This clonotype appeared a few times. The CDR3 bases are TGCGCCAGCAGCCGGGGACAGGGCAATCGCAATGAGCAGTTCTTC. Residues: CASSRGQGNRNEQFF. This chain joins TRBV4-1 and TRBJ2-1; 9 positions match TRBD1. This CDR3 spans 15 amino acids. The germline V gene has CDR1 MGHRA and CDR2 YSYEKL. The V segment lost 4 bases and the J segment 6 bases; nucleotides outside the gene matches: 7.

The chain joins TRBV14 to TRBJ2-5, with 7 bases lining up with TRBD1. CDR1 is SGHDN and CDR2 is FVKESK in the germline V gene. This CDR3 region has 14 residues. V was clipped by 2 bases and J by 4 bases; unmatched bases: 4. The CDR3 nucleotides read TGTGCCAGCAGCCAATGGCCAGGGGGAGAGACCCAGTACTTC. It is translated as CASSQWPGGETQYF.

Ten or more counts support this clonotype. This chain links TRBV18 with TRBJ2-7; 8 nucleotides match TRBD2. This CDR3 is built from 13 residues. Looked up from germline, CDR1 is KGHSH and CDR2 is LQKENI. V dropped 6 bases and J dropped 3; count of bases not matched to a gene: 4. CDR3 region: CASSDGGDYEQYF. CDR3 bases: TGTGCCAGCTCTGACGGGGGGGACTACGAGCAGTACTTC.

This clonotype was seen at least ten times. The rearrangement links TRBV12-3 or TRBV12-4 to TRBJ1-1; TRBD1 might be the D (6 bases). CDR3 length equals 13 residues. Trimming left V 6 bases short and J 1 base short, with 9 bases between. The CDR3 is CASSLQGNTEAFF. The CDR3, as DNA: TGTGCCAGCAGCTTACAGGGGAACACTGAAGCTTTCTTT.

This clonotype has ten or more counts. The rearrangement links TRBV6-2 or TRBV6-3 to TRBJ2-1, with D hard to call. Trimming removed 4 bases at V and 0 bases at J, with 13 bases between. The germline V gene encodes CDR1 MNHEY and CDR2 SVGEGT. This CDR3 region has 16 residues. The CDR3 loop reads CASSSNRRSSYNEQFF. CDR3 bases: TGTGCCAGCAGTTCCAATAGACGGAGCTCCTACAATGAGCAGTTCTTC.

This clonotype has a count of ten or more. J is TRBJ1-5 and V is TRBV28; a possible D gene is TRBD1 (5 bases). V was clipped by 6 bases and J by 9 bases, with 21 bases between them. Germline values: CDR1 MDHEN, CDR2 SYDVKM. CDR3 length: 15 amino acids. DNA of the CDR3: TGTGCCAGCAGCTTGGGGGATCTAGAAGGTCCGCCCCAGCATTTT. Residues: CASSLGDLEGPPQHF.

This chain uses TRBV29-1 with TRBJ1-2, with a tentative D call TRBD1 (6 bases). The germline V gene encodes CDR1 SQVTM and CDR2 ANQGSEA. V was shortened by 8 bases and J by 7 bases, with 17 bases between the two germline ends. This CDR3 contains 12 residues. The CDR3 region is CSHDETGCGYTF. The CDR3 region has the DNA TGCAGCCACGACGAGACAGGCTGTGGCTACACCTTC.

This clonotype was seen more than once but under ten times. The V and J genes are TRBV10-2 and TRBJ1-1; D remains ambiguous. This CDR3 region has 11 residues. Germline CDR1 is WSHSY and CDR2 is SAAADI. Trimming cost V 6 bases and J 6 bases, with 8 bases left between them. DNA for the CDR3: TGCGCCAGCAGGGACGGGCCTGAAGCTTTCTTT. Translated: CASRDGPEAFF.

This clonotype showed up many times. The CDR3 region is CASSPPGREQYF. The CDR3 DNA reads TGTGCCAGCAGCCCGCCTGGGCGCGAGCAGTACTTC. This chain uses TRBV7-2 with TRBJ2-7; D gene unclear. This CDR3 is 12 amino acids long. The germline gives CDR1 SGHTA, CDR2 FQGNSA. V was shortened by 5 bases and J by 6 bases, with 11 bases between the two germline ends.

This clonotype occurred a few times. The chain uses TRBV9 and TRBJ2-1, with 7 bases aligning to TRBD2. The CDR3 runs 17 residues. The J segment lost 7 bases and the V segment lost 3 bases, leaving 16 bases of the junction unmatched. The germline CDR1 and CDR2 sequences are SGDLS and YYNGEE. The DNA for the CDR3 is TGTGCCAGCAGCGACCAAGCGGCGGGAGCCAGTTGGAATGAGCAGTTCTTC. Protein product: CASSDQAAGASWNEQFF.

This clonotype was detected ten times or more. The chain joins TRBV28 to TRBJ2-7; 8 nucleotides align to TRBD1. The CDR3 consists of 15 residues. V gave up 7 bases and J gave up 2 bases; unmatched junction bases: 10. Per the germline V gene, CDR1 is MDHEN and CDR2 is SYDVKM. DNA for the CDR3: TGTGCCAGCATCCCAATGGGACAGGCCACCTACGAGCAGTACTTC. It codes for CASIPMGQATYEQYF.

The chain couples TRBV19 to TRBJ1-4, with 8 bases that match TRBD1. The CDR3 consists of 15 residues. Germline CDR1 and CDR2: LNHDA and SQIVND (reference sequence). Trimming at V came to 2 bases and at J to 7 bases, leaving 6 bases not matched to a gene. This CDR3 reads CASSILRGRGEKLFF. Here the CDR3 DNA reads TGTGCCAGTAGTATACTCAGGGGGCGCGGTGAAAAACTGTTTTTT.